One sample yielded the 31 T cell receptor beta chains listed below, sequenced in a study of blood T cell repertoires in COVID-19. TCRdb's copy holds only in-frame clones and misses some; the assay was immunoSEQ multiplex PCR. The profile shows 300,000 to 400,000 clones, roughly 89% of them singletons. The sequencing sample was made of peripheral blood. The receptor source for this set is a man in his thirties or forties with COVID-19, enrolled during active disease.

This rearrangement joins TRBV6-6 to TRBJ1-2; D not certain. V shed 5 bases and J shed 8 bases, with 21 bases lying between them. CDR1 and CDR2 (germline): MNHNY, SVGAGI (reference sequence). The CDR3 is made up of 15 amino acids. CDR3 amino acids: CASSLGWRGQPGYTF. DNA of the CDR3: TGTGCCAGCAGTCTGGGGTGGAGAGGGCAGCCCGGCTACACCTTC.

J is TRBJ2-7 and V is TRBV7-9; TRBD1 agrees at 8 bases. CDR1 and CDR2 from the germline V gene are SEHNR and FQNEAQ (reference sequence). The CDR3 is 15 amino acids. Trimming cost V 5 bases and J 1 base; bases outside gene matches: 7. The DNA for the CDR3 is TGTGCCAGCAGCCCCGGACAGGGTCTTTCCTACGAGCAGTACTTC. Its protein is CASSPGQGLSYEQYF.

V usage is TRBV9 and J usage is TRBJ2-5; possible D gene TRBD1, 6 bases. Trimming removed 4 bases from V and 3 bases from J, with 19 bases in between. CDR1 and CDR2 (germline): SGDLS, YYNGEE. The CDR3 is 16 amino acids. CDR3 coding DNA: TGTGCCAGCAGCTTCCAGACAGGCGATCCAAAAGAGACCCAGTACTTC. Translation gives CASSFQTGDPKETQYF.

The chain combines TRBV6-6 with TRBJ1-6; 7 bases line up with TRBD1. Germline trimming cut 5 bases from V and 7 bases from J; bases unmatched to any gene: 17. The germline V gene has CDR1 MNHNY and CDR2 SVGAGI (reference sequence). This CDR3 is 18 amino acids long. CDR3 amino acids: CASSLVGGGGRVNSPLHF. The CDR3, as DNA: TGTGCCAGCAGTCTCGTGGGTGGAGGGGGCAGGGTGAATTCACCCCTCCACTTT.

The chain recombines TRBV5-8 with TRBJ2-7; perhaps TRBD2 as D (6 bases). The CDR3 extends over 16 amino acids. Looked up from germline, CDR1 is SGHTS and CDR2 is YDEGEE. The V end was cut by 4 bases, the J end by 6 bases, with 23 bases between. CDR3 DNA: TGTGCCAGCAGCCCCGACCCCAAGCGGGCCCTAGGCGAGCAGTACTTC. This codes for CASSPDPKRALGEQYF.

This clone was detected a few times. V gene TRBV5-6 combines with J gene TRBJ2-4; 9 bases are shared with TRBD1. Looked up from germline, CDR1 is SGHDT and CDR2 is YYEEEE. CDR3 length: 14 amino acids. J gave up 8 bases and V 4 bases, and 7 bases lay outside the gene matches. Here the CDR3 DNA reads TGTGCCAGCAGCAGGGGACAGGGAGTAGACATTCAGTACTTC. It codes for CASSRGQGVDIQYF.

This chain connects TRBV19 to TRBJ2-1; 9 nucleotides match TRBD1. The CDR3 contains 20 residues. The V and J ends lost 3 bases and 1 base, in that order; junction bases with no gene match: 16. CDR1 LNHDA and CDR2 SQIVND come from the germline V gene (reference sequence). CDR3 nucleotides: TGTGCCAGTAGTATTGGCCCCCCGGACAGGGGAGGCGGGTCCTACAATGAGCAGTTCTTC. Amino acids: CASSIGPPDRGGGSYNEQFF.

V usage is TRBV4-1 and J usage is TRBJ2-7; 13 bases are a match to TRBD2. Germline CDR1 reads MGHRA; CDR2 reads YSYEKL. J gave up 3 bases and V 4 bases, and 6 bases lay outside the gene matches. The CDR3 spans 16 residues. The CDR3 spells CASSPGTSGTYYEQYF. CDR3 nucleotide sequence: TGCGCCAGCAGCCCCGGGACTAGCGGGACGTACTACGAGCAGTACTTC.

This clone has more than one count but fewer than ten. V gene TRBV7-9 combines with J gene TRBJ2-7; 11 nucleotides line up with TRBD1. Trimming cost V 5 bases and J 5 bases; bases outside gene matches: 5. CDR1 SEHNR and CDR2 FQNEAQ come from the germline V gene (reference sequence). The CDR3 is made up of 14 amino acids. CDR3 nucleotide sequence: TGTGCCAGCAGCAAGGGACAGGGGGACGACGAGCAGTACTTC. Translating it yields CASSKGQGDDEQYF.

This clone was found many times. The chain joins TRBV5-1 to TRBJ2-1, with D hard to call. Germline V gene sequence: CDR1 SGHRS, CDR2 YFSETQ. V lost 1 base and J lost 3, with 14 bases in between. The CDR3 runs 16 residues. The CDR3 nucleotides read TGCGCCAGCAGCTTGCCCGAGTCCTATAACTACAATGAGCAGTTCTTC. Its translation: CASSLPESYNYNEQFF.

The CDR3 coding sequence is TGTGCCAGCAGTTACAGGGATAGCGATACCAGAAGAGAGACCCAGTACTTC. Translating gives CASSYRDSDTRRETQYF. The rearrangement joins TRBV6-2 or TRBV6-3 to TRBJ2-5; D possibly corresponds to TRBD2 (5 bases). The germline V and J ends were trimmed by 2 bases and 4 bases, with 20 bases remaining between them. This CDR3 has 17 residues. CDR1 is MNHEY and CDR2 is SVGEGT in the germline V gene.

V gene TRBV29-1 combines with J gene TRBJ2-1; 10 bases match TRBD1. The CDR3 totals 13 residues. Unmatched junction bases numbered 9, after V lost 8 bases and J lost 8 bases. CDR1 is SQVTM, CDR2 ANQGSEA, per germline. In DNA form, the CDR3 reads TGCAGCATAGGACGGACAGGGGGGGATGAGCAGTTCTTC. This codes for CSIGRTGGDEQFF.

V is TRBV18 and J is TRBJ2-5; 10 bases match TRBD2. With 1 base clipped from V and 2 bases from J, the junction kept 4 bases outside the gene matches. Germline V gene sequence: CDR1 KGHSH, CDR2 LQKENI. This CDR3 has 16 amino acids. The CDR3 sequence is CASSPLKLAGQETQYF. CDR3 DNA sequence: TGTGCCAGCTCACCACTCAAACTAGCGGGGCAAGAGACCCAGTACTTC.

This chain connects TRBV2 to TRBJ1-1; 11 nucleotides align to TRBD1. The CDR3 runs to 14 residues. The J segment lost 3 bases and the V segment lost 8 bases, leaving 5 bases of the junction unmatched. Germline V gene sequence: CDR1 SNHLY, CDR2 FYNNEI. CDR3 bases: TGTGCCAGCGGAACGGGACAGGGGGACACTGAAGCTTTCTTT. This sequence encodes CASGTGQGDTEAFF. Combining the CDR3 with reference TRBV2 and TRBJ1-1 gives the whole variable domain EPEVTQTPSHQVTQMGQEVILRCVPISNHLYFYWYRQILGQKVEFLVSFYNNEISEKSEIFDDQFSVERPDGSNFTLKIRSTKLEDSAMYFCASGTGQGDTEAFFGQGTRLTVV.

The rearrangement links TRBV6-5 to TRBJ1-3; a possible D gene is TRBD1 (6 bases). The CDR3 runs to 16 residues. Trimming removed 1 base at V and 0 bases at J, with 10 bases between. The V gene's germline CDR1 is MNHEY and CDR2 SVGAGI. CDR3 protein: CASSYFTGNSGNTIYF. In DNA form, the CDR3 reads TGTGCCAGCAGTTACTTCACAGGGAACTCTGGAAACACCATATATTTT.

This clone has just a few counts. The DNA for the CDR3 is TGTGCCAGCAGTGAACCGCGGGGGGCTCATTCACCCCTCCACTTT. Protein sequence: CASSEPRGAHSPLHF. The rearrangement links TRBV25-1 to TRBJ1-6, with D possibly matching TRBD1 (6 bases). CDR3 length: 15 amino acids. The V gene's germline CDR1 is MGHDK and CDR2 SYGVNS. The germline V and J ends were trimmed by 2 bases and 8 bases, with 13 bases remaining between them.

The chain couples TRBV9 to TRBJ1-2; D gene uncertain. V lost 0 bases and J 4 bases, leaving 10 bases between the germline ends. This CDR3 comprises 14 residues. Germline CDR1 and CDR2: SGDLS and YYNGEE. The CDR3 reads CASSVGESVYGYTF. Here the CDR3 DNA reads TGTGCCAGCAGCGTAGGTGAGTCCGTCTATGGCTACACCTTC.

CDR3 residues: CASRRDGYGYTF. The CDR3 coding sequence is TGTGCCAGCAGGCGGGACGGCTATGGCTACACCTTC. The rearrangement links TRBV6-5 to TRBJ1-2, with D possibly TRBD1 on 5 matching bases. The CDR3 is 12 residues long. V lost 6 bases, J lost 4 bases, and 9 bases lay in between. Per germline, CDR1 MNHEY and CDR2 SVGAGI.

On this clone: Other DNA sequences in the sample encode the same CDR3. This chain joins TRBV5-1 and TRBJ2-1, with 10 bases aligning to TRBD2. Germline V gene data show CDR1 as SGHRS and CDR2 as YFSETQ. This CDR3 is 15 amino acids long. The V segment lost 2 bases and the J segment 4 bases; nucleotides outside the gene matches: 3. The CDR3 sequence: CASSFLAGAYNEQFF. CDR3 DNA: TGCGCCAGCAGCTTCCTAGCGGGGGCTTACAATGAGCAGTTCTTC.

The V call is TRBV19, the J call TRBJ2-6; D is uncertain. Trimming pared 7 bases from V and 0 bases from J, leaving 10 bases between. CDR3 length equals 15 residues. Looked up from germline, CDR1 is LNHDA and CDR2 is SQIVND (reference sequence). The CDR3 sequence is CASTLRLSGANVLTF. The CDR3 DNA follows: TGTGCCAGTACCCTCAGACTCTCTGGGGCCAACGTCCTGACTTTC.

The V call is TRBV28, the J call TRBJ2-3; 12 bases are a match to TRBD2. Germline V CDR1 and CDR2: MDHEN, SYDVKM. J lost 2 bases, V lost 3 bases, and 9 bases had no gene match. This CDR3 has 18 amino acids. The CDR3 loop is CASSFPTSGSSFTDTQYF. In nucleotides, the CDR3 is TGTGCCAGCAGTTTCCCGACTAGCGGGAGCAGTTTCACAGATACGCAGTATTTT.

This clone has only a few counts. The chain combines TRBV7-3 with TRBJ1-2, with 9 bases fitting TRBD1. After removal of 5 bases from V and 7 bases from J, the junction contained 8 bases not matched to a gene. Germline V CDR1 and CDR2: SGHTA, FQGTGA. The length of the CDR3 is 14 residues. The CDR3 here is CASSPGQGVGGYTF. In nucleotides, the CDR3 is TGTGCCAGCAGCCCGGGACAGGGAGTCGGTGGCTACACCTTC.

This clone was seen just once. The rearrangement uses TRBV7-2 and TRBJ1-2; D unclear. The germline V gene has CDR1 SGHTA and CDR2 FQGNSA. Trimming took 5 bases from V and 3 from J, leaving 10 bases between them. The CDR3 is made up of 13 amino acids. As DNA, the CDR3 is TGTGCCAGCAGCCCCCAGGAGGACTATGGCTACACCTTC. This gives the protein CASSPQEDYGYTF.

The chain employs TRBV7-9 and TRBJ1-2, with D perhaps TRBD1 (6 bases). The CDR3 loop spans 14 amino acids. V was cut by 2 bases and J by 8 bases, with 15 bases left in between. The germline V gene has CDR1 SEHNR and CDR2 FQNEAQ (reference sequence). CDR3 DNA sequence: TGTGCCAGCAGCTTAACGGATGGGGGGGCAGGCTACACCTTC. Translating gives CASSLTDGGAGYTF.

The V gene is TRBV6-4, the J gene TRBJ2-3; no reliable D call. CDR1 is MRHNA, CDR2 SNTAGT, per germline. This CDR3 comprises 12 residues. V dropped 2 bases and J dropped 2 bases, with 2 bases sitting between them. The CDR3 sequence: CASSDHTDTQYF. In DNA, the CDR3 is TGTGCCAGCAGTGACCACACAGATACGCAGTATTTT.

The genes are TRBV10-3 and TRBJ1-1; D is possibly TRBD1 (6 bases). The V gene lost 6 bases and the J gene lost 0 bases, with 8 bases spanning the gap. There are 13 residues in the CDR3. Per germline, CDR1 ENHRY and CDR2 SYGVKD. The CDR3 DNA follows: TGTGCCATCAGCGGACAGTTGAACACTGAAGCTTTCTTT. It yields the protein CAISGQLNTEAFF.

Concerning this clone itself: Other DNA sequences from this sample encode an identical CDR3 as well. This sequence joins TRBV12-3 or TRBV12-4 and TRBJ2-7; D is unresolved. The CDR3 has 12 residues. V was clipped by 3 bases and J by 4 bases, with 7 bases between them. DNA for the CDR3: TGTGCCAGCAGTTTTCGCGGTTACGAGCAGTACTTC. Translation gives CASSFRGYEQYF.

This chain uses TRBV7-2 with TRBJ2-7, with no clear D. V was cut by 3 bases and J by 0 bases, with 15 bases left in between. This CDR3 region has 16 residues. The V gene's germline CDR1 is SGHTA and CDR2 FQGNSA. CDR3 amino acids: CASSFTAQNPSYEQYF. The CDR3 DNA follows: TGTGCCAGCAGCTTCACCGCTCAGAACCCCTCCTACGAGCAGTACTTC.

V gene TRBV6-6 combines with J gene TRBJ1-4; maybe TRBD1 (6 bases). V lost 4 bases and J 8 bases, leaving 14 bases between the germline ends. The CDR3 spans 14 residues. Germline assignment: CDR1 MNHNY and CDR2 SVGAGI (reference sequence). This chain's CDR3 is CASSFRGEEEKLFF. The CDR3 bases are TGTGCCAGCAGTTTCAGGGGCGAAGAGGAAAAACTGTTTTTT.

The chain joins TRBV18 to TRBJ2-7; TRBD1 aligns across 10 bases. Per germline, CDR1 KGHSH and CDR2 LQKENI. V dropped 2 bases and J dropped 2; count of bases not matched to a gene: 3. CDR3 length: 15 residues. CDR3 DNA: TGTGCCAGCTCACCAGGGACAGGGGCCACCTACGAGCAGTACTTC. This sequence encodes CASSPGTGATYEQYF.

V and J are TRBV7-2 and TRBJ1-6; possibly TRBD1 for D (5 bases). V dropped 4 bases and J dropped 9 bases, with 13 bases sitting between them. The CDR3 contains 14 residues. Germline V CDR1 and CDR2: SGHTA, FQGNSA. CDR3 sequence (DNA): TGTGCCAGCAGCTCCGACAGCTACGTTTCACCCCTCCACTTT. Translated, it gives CASSSDSYVSPLHF.